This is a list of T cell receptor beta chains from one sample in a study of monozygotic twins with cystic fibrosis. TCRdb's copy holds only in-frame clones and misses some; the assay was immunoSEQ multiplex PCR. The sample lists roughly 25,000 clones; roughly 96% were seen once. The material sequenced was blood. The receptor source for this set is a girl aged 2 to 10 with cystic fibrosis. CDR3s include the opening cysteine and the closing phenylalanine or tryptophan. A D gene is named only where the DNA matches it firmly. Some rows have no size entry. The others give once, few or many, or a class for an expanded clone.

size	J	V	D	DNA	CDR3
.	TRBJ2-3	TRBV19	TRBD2	TGTGCCAGTAAACTAGCGGGAGGGACAGATACGCAGTATTTT	CASKLAGGTDTQYF
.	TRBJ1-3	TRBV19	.	TGTGCCAGTAGTATCGGACGGAGCTCTGGAAACACCATATATTTT	CASSIGRSSGNTIYF
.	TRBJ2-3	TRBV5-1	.	TGCGCCAGCAGCTCCCTCGGTCCGGGGCAAGATACGCAGTATTTT	CASSSLGPGQDTQYF
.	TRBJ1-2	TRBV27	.	TGTGCCAGCAGTTTCCCGGGACGGGGACGCTATGGCTACACCTTC	CASSFPGRGRYGYTF
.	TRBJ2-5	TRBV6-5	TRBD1	TGTGCCAGCAGACAGGGGACACTAGAGACCCAGTACTTC	CASRQGTLETQYF
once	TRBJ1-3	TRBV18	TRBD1	TGTGCCAGCTCACCCGTCGCGCAGGGGGCTGCTGGAAACACCATATATTTT	CASSPVAQGAAGNTIYF
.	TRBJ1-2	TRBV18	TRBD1	TGTGCCAGCTCACCGGGACAGGAACTCTATGGCTACACCTTC	CASSPGQELYGYTF
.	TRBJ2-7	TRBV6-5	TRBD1	TGTGCCAGCAGTTACTCTTACAGGGGCGAGCAGTACTTC	CASSYSYRGEQYF
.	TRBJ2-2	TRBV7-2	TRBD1	TGTGCCAGCAGCTTAAGAGCTATAACCCGGGACAGGGGATATCGGGAGCTGTTTTTT	CASSLRAITRDRGYRELFF
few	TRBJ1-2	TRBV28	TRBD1	TGTGCCAGCAGTATCTTTCGGACAGGGGAGTATGGCTACACCTTC	CASSIFRTGEYGYTF
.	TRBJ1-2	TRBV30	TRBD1	TGTGCCTGGACGGACAGGGGGACTTATGGCTACACCTTC	CAWTDRGTYGYTF
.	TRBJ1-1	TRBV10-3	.	TGTGCCATCAGTGAATTTGGACAGAACACTGAAGCTTTCTTT	CAISEFGQNTEAFF
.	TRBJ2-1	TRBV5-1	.	TGCGCCAGCAGCTTGTCCGGGGGCCAGGACAATGAGCAGTTCTTC	CASSLSGGQDNEQFF
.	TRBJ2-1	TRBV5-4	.	TGTGCCAGCAGCCCGGATTTGGGGAAAGAGCAGTTCTTC	CASSPDLGKEQFF
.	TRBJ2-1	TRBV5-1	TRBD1	TGCGCCAGCTGGTCGGGACAGGGTATTAATGAGCAGTTCTTC	CASWSGQGINEQFF
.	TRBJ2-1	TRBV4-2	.	TGTGCCAGCAGCCAAGATACTGCTTACAATGAGCAGTTCTTC	CASSQDTAYNEQFF
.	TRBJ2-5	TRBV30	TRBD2	TGTGCCTGGGCGGGGGGAGAGGAGACCCAGTACTTC	CAWAGGEETQYF
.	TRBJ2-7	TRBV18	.	TGTGCCAGCTCACCGCGCGTGGAGCCGTACCGCGGCGAGCAGTACTTC	CASSPRVEPYRGEQYF
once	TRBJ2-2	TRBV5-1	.	TGCGCCAGCAGCTTTTATCAGGGGACCGGGGAGCTGTTTTTT	CASSFYQGTGELFF
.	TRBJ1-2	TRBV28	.	TGTGCCAGCAGTTTTGGACAGAACTGGGGTGGCTACACCTTC	CASSFGQNWGGYTF
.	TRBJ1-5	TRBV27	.	TGTGCCAGCAGCCTCTCGAGAGGGATGAATCAGCCCCAGCATTTT	CASSLSRGMNQPQHF
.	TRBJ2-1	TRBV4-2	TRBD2	TGTGCCAGCAGCCAAGAGGAGGGCGCAAGGACTAGCGGCCCGTTCGAGCAGTTCTTC	CASSQEEGARTSGPFEQFF
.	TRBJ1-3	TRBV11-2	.	TGTGCCAGCAGCCCATCCCTCAGACTGATCTCTGGAAACACCATATATTTT	CASSPSLRLISGNTIYF
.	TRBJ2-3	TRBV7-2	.	TGTGCCAGCAGCTTAGACCCGGTGACAGCGGGTTTCACAGATACGCAGTATTTT	CASSLDPVTAGFTDTQYF
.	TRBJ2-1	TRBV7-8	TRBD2	TGTGCCAGCGCCGGGGGGGCATCCTACAATGAGCAGTTCTTC	CASAGGASYNEQFF
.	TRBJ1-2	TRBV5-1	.	TGCGCCAGCAGCTTGGCCGGCGGTTTTGGCTACACCTTC	CASSLAGGFGYTF
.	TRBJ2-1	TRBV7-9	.	TGTGCCAGCAGCTTAGGTGTATATCTCAATGAGCAGTTCTTC	CASSLGVYLNEQFF
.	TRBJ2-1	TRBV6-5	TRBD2	TGTGCCAGCCGACCGGGGGGGTCCTACAATGAGCAGTTCTTC	CASRPGGSYNEQFF
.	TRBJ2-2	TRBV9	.	TGTGCCAGCAGCGTAGCCGGGGTCCGTACCGGGGAGCTGTTTTTT	CASSVAGVRTGELFF
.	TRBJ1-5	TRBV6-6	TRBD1	TGTGCCAGCAGTGCGCGGACAGGGGAGGATCAGCCCCAGCATTTT	CASSARTGEDQPQHF
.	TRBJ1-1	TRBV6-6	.	TGTGCCACCAGGGTGAACACTGAAGCTTTCTTT	CATRVNTEAFF
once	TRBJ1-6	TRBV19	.	TGTGCCAGTAGTACCCCACAGGGTCATTCACCCCTCCACTTT	CASSTPQGHSPLHF
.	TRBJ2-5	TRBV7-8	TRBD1	TGTGCCAGCAGCTTGACAGGGGGCGAGACCCAGTACTTC	CASSLTGGETQYF
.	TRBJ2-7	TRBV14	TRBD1	TGTGCCAGCAGCCGCATTCTCGGGACAGCCTACGAGCAGTACTTC	CASSRILGTAYEQYF
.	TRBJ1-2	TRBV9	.	TGTGCCAGCAGCGTAGTTGGCAGATACTATGGCTACACCTTC	CASSVVGRYYGYTF
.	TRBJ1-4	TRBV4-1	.	TGCGCCAGCAGCCTCCCGGGGGCTAATGAAAAACTGTTTTTT	CASSLPGANEKLFF